This TCR beta chain was captured in a study of beta chain features in type 1 diabetes. Looking at the study overall: Patients were similar to healthy donors in age and gender (as well as in cell yields).

To note about this clone: Antigen: not known.

The V gene lost 4 bases and the J gene lost 4 bases, with 7 bases spanning the gap. The CDR3 is 12 amino acids. CDR1 and CDR2 from the germline V gene are SNHLY and FYNNEI. General study findings and limits: Shorter TCRB CDR3s, moderately but significantly so, were found in Type 1 diabetes patients in all four CD4+ subsets. A greater similarity of naive, central memory and Treg TCRB repertoires was seen among patients than among healthy donors.

Cell sorting via CD45RO/CCR7/CD25/CD127/CD95/CD27 was performed to obtain CD4+ naive, central memory, regulatory and stem cell-like memory cells. Isolated RNA was reverse transcribed in full, so expressed TCRB transcripts were sequenced. Measured with immunoSEQ multiplex PCR; TCRdb has only the in-frame clones, and not every one. The profile shows 40,000 to 65,000 clones, 50% to 75% of them singletons. Input material: stem cell memory CD4+ T cells from blood. The sequence came from a woman in her twenties or thirties with type 1 diabetes. The V and J genes are TRBV2 and TRBJ1-1, with D hard to call. The CDR3 sequence: CASSAEVTEAFF. CDR3 bases: TGTGCCAGCAGTGCAGAGGTCACTGAAGCTTTCTTT.